This TCR beta chain was recovered during a study of cytomegalovirus exposure and HLA in healthy donors. The germline CDR1 and CDR2 sequences are SGHTA and FQGTGA. The CDR3 extends over 13 amino acids. V was pared by 5 bases and J by 3 bases, with 7 bases between. Comments on this clone: Its cognate antigen is unknown.

Primers included in the PCR were 60 Vbeta and 13 Jbeta primers. Libraries were prepared by immunoSEQ multiplex PCR; TCRdb keeps only in-frame clonotypes and omits some of them. This table has around 140,000 clones, 80% appearing once. Study-level results: A later analysis revealed that TCR association rates differed between HLA loci, peaking at DRB1 and bottoming out at HLA-C.

V usage is TRBV7-3 and J usage is TRBJ2-2; D gene uncertain. Sequencing used PBMCs. The sequence was collected from a middle-aged man in good health and CMV-seronegative. Here the CDR3 reads CASSLAYTGELFF. CDR3 nucleotide sequence: TGTGCCAGCAGCCTTGCGTACACCGGGGAGCTGTTTTTT.